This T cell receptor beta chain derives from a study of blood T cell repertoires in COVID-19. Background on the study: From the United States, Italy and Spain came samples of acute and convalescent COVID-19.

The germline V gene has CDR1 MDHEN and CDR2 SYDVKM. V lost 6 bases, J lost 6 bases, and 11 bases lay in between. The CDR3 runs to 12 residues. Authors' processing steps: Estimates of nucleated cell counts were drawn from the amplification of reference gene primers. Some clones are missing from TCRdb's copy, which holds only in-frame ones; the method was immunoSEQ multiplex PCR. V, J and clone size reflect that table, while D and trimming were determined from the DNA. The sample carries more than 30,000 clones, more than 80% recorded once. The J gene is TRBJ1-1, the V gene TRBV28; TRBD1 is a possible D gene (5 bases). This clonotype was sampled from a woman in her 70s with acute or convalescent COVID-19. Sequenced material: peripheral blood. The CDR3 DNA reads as TGTGCCAGCAGGGCAGGGTTCTCTGAAGCTTTCTTT. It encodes CASRAGFSEAFF. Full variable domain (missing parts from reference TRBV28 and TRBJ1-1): DVKVTQSSRYLVKRTGEKVFLECVQDMDHENMFWYRQDPGLGLRLIYFSYDVKMKEKGDIPEGYSVSREKKERFSLILESASTNQTSMYLCASRAGFSEAFFGQGTRLTVV.